This T cell receptor (beta chain) was obtained from a study of blood T cells in healthy people across ages. Of note for this clonotype: As yet, its antigen is unknown. At one of its ends the junction is not consistent with the germline gene, which may arise from a read error.

PCR was performed a second time for about 6 to 11 cycles using a sample-barcoded 5' primer and a J-beta primer mix. Every individual sample yielded 2.5 million or more paired-end reads (each containing CDR3). TCRdb redid the calling of the 5' RACE reads with MiXCR, one entry per CDR3 protein. The table includes about 620,000 distinct CDR3 sequences, over 40% detected once. Findings and caveats of the study: Diversity was estimated from one million T cells, and these estimates were considered underestimates.

This CDR3 contains 14 residues. Looked up from germline, CDR1 is KGHSH and CDR2 is LQKENI. The TCR sequence derives from a woman of 80 years or more in good health. What was sequenced was blood. The chain employs TRBV18 and TRBJ1-6; D uncertain. CDR3 amino acids: CASSPTAENSPPHF. The CDR3 nucleotides read TGTGCCAGCTCACCAACGGCCGAAAATTCACCCCCCCACTTT.